The TCR beta chain under discussion was sequenced for a study of tumor-infiltrating lymphocytes in primary liver carcinoma. Synthesis of TCR beta cDNA was carried out from 450 to 650 ng total RNA with a constant-region primer. ARM-PCR, slightly modified, supplied the TCR beta libraries through three nested multiplex PCR rounds. With TRBV1-TRBV30 forward primers and a C-beta reverse primer, the first two PCR rounds were run for about 10 cycles each. TCRdb passed the multiplex PCR reads through MiXCR, listing each CDR3 protein once. The sample lists about 50,000 distinct CDR3 sequences, 65% to 85% occurring once. Each 20-30 mg portion of unsorted bulk tissue served as the source for co-extraction of RNA and DNA. Details on this clonotype: Sequence at one end of the junction differs from germline and may be a read error.

The CDR3 has 14 amino acids. CDR1 is SGHKS, CDR2 YYEKEE, per germline (reference sequence). The genes are TRBV5-5 and TRBJ1-2; TRBD1 aligns across 7 bases. This sequence originates from a man aged 35-49 years with primary liver carcinoma and hepatitis B virus infection. The sequenced sample consisted of liver tumor tissue from sampling region 5. The sample's subset: tumor region T5, tumor centre. CDR3 amino acids: CASSAGTVNYGYTF. The CDR3 nucleotides are TGTGCCAGCAGCGCTGGGACAGTTAACTATGGCTACACATTC.